This TCR beta chain was retrieved from a study of early T cells in non-severe SARS-CoV-2 infection. V dropped 2 bases and J dropped 6 bases, with 12 bases sitting between them. Germline loops: CDR1 SGHTA, CDR2 FQGNSA. This CDR3 is built from 14 residues. With regard to this clonotype: Just one base apart from a much larger clone, this may be a read error.

One entry per CDR3 protein results from TCRdb running MiXCR on the 5' RACE reads. In the table there are about 49,000 distinct CDR3 sequences, 5.5% to 8% of which are singletons. The input for sequencing was whole blood, taken at baseline. This TCR was recovered from an adult who was a healthcare worker with PCR-confirmed SARS-CoV-2 infection or an uninfected control (not recorded which). The V and J genes are TRBV7-2 and TRBJ2-3; weak D call: TRBD1 (5 bases). The CDR3 reads CASSLSRAWDTQYF. The CDR3 DNA sequence: TGTGCCAGCAGCTTAAGCAGGGCATGGGATACGCAGTATTTT.